This T cell receptor beta chain was found in a study of T cell repertoires in cytomegalovirus infection. About the study: Used in the study were CMV epitopes, some recently identified and HLA-C-restricted, others well-studied and HLA-B-restricted. TCR beta signatures that were public indicated CMV infection and matching HLA type. Study-level points and caveats: Clonotypes of TCR beta that were HLA-C-restricted and CMV-specific dominated the ex vivo response.

This clonotype occurred a few times. Its antigen is not known. TCRdb reprocessed the reads with MiXCR, giving one entry per CDR3 protein. The sample consists of about 130,000 distinct CDR3 sequences, over 25% of them appearing once. The length of the CDR3 is 14 residues. With V trimmed by 6 bases and J by 7 bases, 11 bases remained unmatched. Germline values: CDR1 MDHEN, CDR2 SYDVKM. The material sequenced was CD8+ T cells from cultured PBMCs, taken from culture after CMV antigen stimulation. The chain carries TRBV28 and TRBJ2-7; 8 bases are a match to TRBD2. The origin of this receptor is a human donor in good health (CMV status not recorded). Some clones in this sample may be carry-over from other donors' samples. The CDR3 sequence is CASSPSGGTDEQYF. The CDR3 coding sequence is TGTGCCAGCAGCCCCAGCGGGGGTACTGATGAGCAGTACTTC.